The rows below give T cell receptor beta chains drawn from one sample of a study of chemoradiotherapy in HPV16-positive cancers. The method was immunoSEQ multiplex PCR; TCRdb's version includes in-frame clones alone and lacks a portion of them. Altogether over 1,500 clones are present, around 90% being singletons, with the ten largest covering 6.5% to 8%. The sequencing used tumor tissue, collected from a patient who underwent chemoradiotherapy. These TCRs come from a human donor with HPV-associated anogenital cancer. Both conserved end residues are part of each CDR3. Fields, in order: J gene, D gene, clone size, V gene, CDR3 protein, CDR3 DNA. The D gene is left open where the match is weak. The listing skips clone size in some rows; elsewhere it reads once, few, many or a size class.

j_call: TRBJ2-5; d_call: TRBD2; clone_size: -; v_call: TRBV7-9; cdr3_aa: CASSSGLAGMETQYF; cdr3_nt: TGTGCCAGCAGTTCCGGACTAGCGGGGATGGAGACCCAGTACTTC
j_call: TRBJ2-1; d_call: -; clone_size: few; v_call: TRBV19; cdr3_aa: CASSIGAMGNEQFF; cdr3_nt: TGTGCCAGTAGTATTGGCGCGATGGGGAATGAGCAGTTCTTC
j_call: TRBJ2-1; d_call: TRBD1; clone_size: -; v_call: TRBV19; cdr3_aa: CASLAGGGEQFF; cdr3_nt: TGTGCCAGCCTCGCAGGGGGCGGTGAGCAGTTCTTC
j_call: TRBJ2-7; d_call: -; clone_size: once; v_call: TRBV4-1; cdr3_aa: CASSQYWGYEQYF; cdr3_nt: TGCGCCAGCAGCCAATATTGGGGTTACGAGCAGTACTTC
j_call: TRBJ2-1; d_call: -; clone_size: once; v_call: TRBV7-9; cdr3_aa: CASSLSQTRQFF; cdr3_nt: TGTGCCAGCAGCTTGAGTCAAACGCGGCAGTTCTTC
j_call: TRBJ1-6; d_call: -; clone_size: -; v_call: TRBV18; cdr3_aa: CASSNEPAPNSPLHF; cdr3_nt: TGTGCCAGCTCAAACGAACCTGCCCCAAATTCACCCCTCCACTTT
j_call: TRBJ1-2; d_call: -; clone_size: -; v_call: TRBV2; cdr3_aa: CASSEQGSGYTF; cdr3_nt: TGTGCCAGCAGTGAACAGGGCAGTGGCTACACCTTC
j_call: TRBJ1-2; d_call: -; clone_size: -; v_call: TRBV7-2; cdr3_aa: CASSAGRHYGYTF; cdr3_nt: TGTGCCAGCAGCGCCGGGAGGCACTATGGCTACACCTTC
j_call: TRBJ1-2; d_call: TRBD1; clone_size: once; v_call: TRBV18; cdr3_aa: CASSPDRGRGELARMGGYTF; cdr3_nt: TGTGCCAGCTCACCGGACAGGGGGCGCGGGGAGCTTGCCCGAATGGGGGGCTACACCTTC
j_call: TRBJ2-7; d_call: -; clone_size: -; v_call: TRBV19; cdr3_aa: CASRRDGSGGGSHSYEQYF; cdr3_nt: TGTGCCAGTAGACGTGACGGTTCGGGTGGGGGTTCCCACTCCTACGAGCAGTACTTC
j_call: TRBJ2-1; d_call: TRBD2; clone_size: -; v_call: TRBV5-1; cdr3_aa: CASSTGTSGDEQFF; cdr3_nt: TGCGCCAGCAGCACAGGGACTAGCGGGGATGAGCAGTTCTTC
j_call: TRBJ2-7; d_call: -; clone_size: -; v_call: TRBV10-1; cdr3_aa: CASPGRAYPTYEQYF; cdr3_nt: TGCGCCAGCCCAGGAAGGGCCTACCCAACCTACGAGCAGTACTTC
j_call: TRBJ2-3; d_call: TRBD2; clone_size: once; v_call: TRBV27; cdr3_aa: CASSTLLAGGTDTQYF; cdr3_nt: TGTGCCAGCAGCACCCTACTAGCGGGGGGGACAGATACGCAGTATTTT
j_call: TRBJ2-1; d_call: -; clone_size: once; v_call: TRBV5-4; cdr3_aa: CASSPWGLNEQFF; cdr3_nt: TGTGCCAGCAGCCCGTGGGGCCTCAATGAGCAGTTCTTC
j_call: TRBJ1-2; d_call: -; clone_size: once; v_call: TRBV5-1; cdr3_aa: CASSLAEGGAIRGGYTF; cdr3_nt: TGCGCCAGCAGCTTGGCCGAGGGAGGGGCCATAAGGGGTGGCTACACCTTC
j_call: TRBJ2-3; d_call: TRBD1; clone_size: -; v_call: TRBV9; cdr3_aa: CASSAWDRGLADTQYF; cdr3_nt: TGTGCCAGCAGCGCATGGGACAGGGGGCTTGCGGATACGCAGTATTTT
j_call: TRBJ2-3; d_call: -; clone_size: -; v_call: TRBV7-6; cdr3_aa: CASSLGRLFGGGSGIDTQYF; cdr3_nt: TGTGCCAGCAGCTTAGGCCGTCTGTTTGGTGGGGGTTCAGGGATAGATACGCAGTATTTT
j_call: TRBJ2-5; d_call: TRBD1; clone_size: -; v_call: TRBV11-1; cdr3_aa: CAAGQGSQETQYF; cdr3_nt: TGTGCCGCGGGACAGGGGTCCCAAGAGACCCAGTACTTC
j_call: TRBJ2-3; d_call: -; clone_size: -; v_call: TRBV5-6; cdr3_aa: CASSRGDTQYF; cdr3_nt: TGTGCCAGCAGCCGGGGGGATACGCAGTATTTT
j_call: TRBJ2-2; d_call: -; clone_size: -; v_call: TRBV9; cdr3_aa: CASSVEGNTGELFF; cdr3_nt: TGTGCCAGCAGCGTCGAGGGAAACACCGGGGAGCTGTTTTTT
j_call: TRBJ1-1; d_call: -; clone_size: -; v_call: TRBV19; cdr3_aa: CASSSGLATEAFF; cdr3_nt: TGTGCCAGTAGTTCAGGGTTGGCCACTGAAGCTTTCTTT
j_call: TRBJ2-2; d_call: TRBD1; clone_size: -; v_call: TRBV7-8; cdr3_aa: CASSLKWTGRTGELFF; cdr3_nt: TGTGCCAGCAGCTTAAAGTGGACAGGGCGGACCGGGGAGCTGTTTTTT
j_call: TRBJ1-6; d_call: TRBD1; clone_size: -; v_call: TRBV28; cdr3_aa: CASSLSIRQGAVNSPLHF; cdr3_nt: TGTGCCAGCAGTTTAAGCATTAGACAGGGGGCGGTCAATTCACCCCTCCACTTT
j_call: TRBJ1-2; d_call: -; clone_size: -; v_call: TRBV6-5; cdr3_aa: CASSYAFRSSGYTF; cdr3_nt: TGTGCCAGCAGTTACGCGTTCCGGAGCAGTGGCTACACCTTC
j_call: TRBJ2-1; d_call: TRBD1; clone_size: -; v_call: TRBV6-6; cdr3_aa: CASSLPGQGYNEQFF; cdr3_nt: TGTGCCAGCAGTTTGCCGGGACAGGGATACAATGAGCAGTTCTTC
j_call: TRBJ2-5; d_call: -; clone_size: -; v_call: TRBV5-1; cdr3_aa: CASSLAWGEETQYF; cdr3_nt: TGCGCCAGCAGCTTGGCCTGGGGAGAAGAGACCCAGTACTTC
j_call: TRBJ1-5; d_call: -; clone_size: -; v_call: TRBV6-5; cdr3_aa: CASSYSSPREGQPQHF; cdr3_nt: TGTGCCAGCAGTTACTCGAGTCCCAGGGAGGGTCAGCCCCAGCATTTT
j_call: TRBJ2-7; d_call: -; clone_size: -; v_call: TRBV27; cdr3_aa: CASSLGGGGRPYEQYF; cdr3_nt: TGTGCCAGCAGTTTGGGTGGTGGGGGGAGGCCCTACGAGCAGTACTTC
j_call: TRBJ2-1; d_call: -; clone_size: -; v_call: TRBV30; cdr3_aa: CAWSVPGTLNEQFF; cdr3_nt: TGTGCCTGGAGTGTCCCCGGGACTCTCAATGAGCAGTTCTTC
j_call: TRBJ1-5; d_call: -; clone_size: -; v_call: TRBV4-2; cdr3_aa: CASSQAYRTDGQPQHF; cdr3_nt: TGTGCCAGCAGCCAAGCGTATCGGACCGACGGACAGCCCCAGCATTTT
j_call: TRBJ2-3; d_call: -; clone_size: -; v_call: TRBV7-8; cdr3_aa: CASSLVRETTDTQYF; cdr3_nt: TGTGCCAGCAGCTTAGTGAGGGAGACCACAGATACGCAGTATTTT
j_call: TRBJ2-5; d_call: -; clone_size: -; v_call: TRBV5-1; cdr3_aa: CASSFSGGAGQETQYF; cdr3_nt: TGCGCCAGCAGCTTCTCGGGGGGCGCCGGGCAAGAGACCCAGTACTTC
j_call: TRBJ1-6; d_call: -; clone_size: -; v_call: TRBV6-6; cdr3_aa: CASSYESTYNSPLHF; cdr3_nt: TGTGCCAGCAGTTACGAATCTACCTATAATTCACCCCTCCACTTT
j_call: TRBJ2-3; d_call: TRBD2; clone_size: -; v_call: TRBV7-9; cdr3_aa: CASSSGLAGRTDTQYF; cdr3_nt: TGTGCCAGCAGCTCAGGACTAGCGGGGCGGACAGATACGCAGTATTTT
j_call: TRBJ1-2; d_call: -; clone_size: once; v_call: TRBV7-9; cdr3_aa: CASSLDRYGGYTF; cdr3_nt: TGTGCCAGCAGCCTCGACAGATATGGAGGCTACACCTTC
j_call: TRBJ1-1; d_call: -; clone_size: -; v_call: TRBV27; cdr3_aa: CASSEVFDSMNTEAFF; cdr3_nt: TGTGCCAGCAGTGAAGTCTTCGACAGTATGAACACTGAAGCTTTCTTT
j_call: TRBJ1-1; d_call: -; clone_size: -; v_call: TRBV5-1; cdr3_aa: CASSLGLENTEAFF; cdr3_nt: TGCGCCAGCAGCTTAGGACTGGAGAACACTGAAGCTTTCTTT
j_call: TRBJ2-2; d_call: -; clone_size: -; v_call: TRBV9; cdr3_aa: CASSPGQYTGELFF; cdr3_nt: TGTGCCAGCAGCCCAGGTCAATACACCGGGGAGCTGTTTTTT
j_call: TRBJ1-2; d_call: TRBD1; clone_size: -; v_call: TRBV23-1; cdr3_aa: CASIQENRGLDYGYTF; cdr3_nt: TGCGCCAGCATCCAGGAGAACAGGGGCCTCGACTATGGCTACACCTTC
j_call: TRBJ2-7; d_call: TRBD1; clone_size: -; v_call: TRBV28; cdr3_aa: CASSSTAVYGQGSEQYF; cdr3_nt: TGTGCCAGCAGTTCTACCGCCGTTTATGGACAGGGGAGCGAGCAGTACTTC
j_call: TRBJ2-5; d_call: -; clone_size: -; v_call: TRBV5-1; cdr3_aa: CASSLGAGGLQETQYF; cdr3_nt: TGCGCCAGCAGCTTGGGGGCAGGCGGGCTCCAAGAGACCCAGTACTTC
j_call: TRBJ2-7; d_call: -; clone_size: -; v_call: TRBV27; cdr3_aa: CASSLGEATVYEQYF; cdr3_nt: TGTGCCAGCAGTCTAGGCGAGGCTACCGTCTACGAGCAGTACTTC
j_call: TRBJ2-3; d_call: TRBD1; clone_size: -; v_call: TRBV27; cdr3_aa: CASANRGPRVDTQYF; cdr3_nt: TGTGCCAGCGCCAACAGGGGGCCCCGGGTAGATACGCAGTATTTT
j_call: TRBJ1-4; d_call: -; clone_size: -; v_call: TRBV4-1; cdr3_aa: CASSPGPPRLTYEKLFF; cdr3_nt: TGCGCCAGCAGCCCCGGGCCTCCCAGGCTCACCTATGAAAAACTGTTTTTT
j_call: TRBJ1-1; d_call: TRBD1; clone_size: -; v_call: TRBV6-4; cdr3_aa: CASRTGAGNTEAFF; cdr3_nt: TGTGCCAGCAGGACAGGGGCTGGGAACACTGAAGCTTTCTTT
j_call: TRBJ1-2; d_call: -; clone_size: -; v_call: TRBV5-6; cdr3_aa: CASGPAFSNGYTF; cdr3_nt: TGTGCCAGCGGCCCGGCGTTCTCAAATGGCTACACCTTC
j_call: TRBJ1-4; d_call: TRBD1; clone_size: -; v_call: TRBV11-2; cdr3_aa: CASSLVGQRTNEKLFF; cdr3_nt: TGTGCCAGCAGCTTAGTGGGACAGAGAACTAATGAAAAACTGTTTTTT
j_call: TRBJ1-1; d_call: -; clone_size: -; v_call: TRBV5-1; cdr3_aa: CASSLLDGTTEAFF; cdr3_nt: TGCGCCAGCAGCCTACTGGACGGTACCACTGAAGCTTTCTTT
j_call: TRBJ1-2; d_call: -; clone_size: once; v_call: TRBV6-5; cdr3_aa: CASSYSKGVGYTF; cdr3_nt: TGTGCCAGCAGTTACTCAAAAGGGGTTGGCTACACCTTC
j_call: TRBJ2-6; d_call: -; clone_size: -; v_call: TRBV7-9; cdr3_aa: CASSLAGGSGANVLTF; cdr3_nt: TGTGCCAGCAGCTTAGCCGGAGGCTCTGGGGCCAACGTCCTGACTTTC
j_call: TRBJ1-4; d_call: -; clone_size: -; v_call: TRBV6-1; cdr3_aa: CASRQSPGNNEKLFF; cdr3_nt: TGTGCCAGCAGACAGAGCCCAGGGAATAATGAAAAACTGTTTTTT
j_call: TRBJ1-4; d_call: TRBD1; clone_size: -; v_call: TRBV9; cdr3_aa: CASSLGQAGEKLFF; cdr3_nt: TGTGCCAGCAGCTTGGGACAGGCGGGTGAAAAACTGTTTTTT
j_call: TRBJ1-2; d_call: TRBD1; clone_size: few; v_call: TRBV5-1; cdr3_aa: CASSLRTGEGGYGYTF; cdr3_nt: TGCGCCAGCAGCTTGCGGACAGGGGAGGGTGGCTATGGCTACACCTTC
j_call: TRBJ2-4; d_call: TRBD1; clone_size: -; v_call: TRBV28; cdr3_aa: CASRHRDSTLENIQYF; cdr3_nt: TGTGCCAGCAGGCACCGGGACAGCACCCTAGAAAACATTCAGTACTTC
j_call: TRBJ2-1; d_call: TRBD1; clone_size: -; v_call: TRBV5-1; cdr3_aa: CASSLGQGGDEQFF; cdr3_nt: TGCGCCAGCAGCCTGGGACAGGGGGGGGATGAGCAGTTCTTC
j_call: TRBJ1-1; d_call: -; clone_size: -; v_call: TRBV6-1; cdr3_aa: CASLGGGVITEAFF; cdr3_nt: TGTGCCAGCTTAGGTGGCGGGGTCATCACTGAAGCTTTCTTT
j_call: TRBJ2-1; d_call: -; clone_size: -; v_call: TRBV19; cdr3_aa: CASSMGGFGRSYNEQFF; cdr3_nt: TGTGCCAGTAGTATGGGTGGGTTCGGCAGATCCTACAATGAGCAGTTCTTC
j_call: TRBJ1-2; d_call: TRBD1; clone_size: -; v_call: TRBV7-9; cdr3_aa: CASSPGGKGGYTF; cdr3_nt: TGTGCCAGCAGCCCAGGGGGAAAGGGTGGCTACACCTTC
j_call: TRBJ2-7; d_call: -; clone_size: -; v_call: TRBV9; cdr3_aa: CASSVGPLGSSYEQYF; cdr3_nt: TGTGCCAGCAGCGTAGGCCCCCTAGGAAGCTCCTACGAGCAGTACTTC
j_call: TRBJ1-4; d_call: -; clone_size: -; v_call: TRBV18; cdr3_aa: CASSPSSSYEKLFF; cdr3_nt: TGTGCCAGCTCACCCTCATCGTCCTACGAAAAACTGTTTTTT